Listed here is a single TCR beta chain. What it binds is not known. This sample was included in a study of cytomegalovirus exposure and HLA in healthy donors. Study summary: About 180 million T cells yielded roughly 100 million unique TCR beta sequences, as an earlier analysis found.

A multiplex PCR was run with 60 Vbeta primers and 13 Jbeta primers. Per the original data handling: Per a later analysis, the number of unique TCR beta chains was around 80 million, of which about 11 million were shared. TCRdb's table, derived via immunoSEQ multiplex PCR, lists solely in-frame clones and lacks some. That table supplies the V and J calls and clone size; D and trimming were determined from the DNA. Here the sample table reports around 150,000 clones. V was clipped by 1 base and J by 3 bases, with 6 bases between them. The CDR3 spans 13 residues. Germline assignment: CDR1 SGHVS and CDR2 FQNEAQ. Whole-study findings and limits: Accounts indicate the classifier identified cytomegalovirus status with strong specificity and sensitivity.

The chain is built from TRBV7-8 and TRBJ1-2; a possible D gene is TRBD1 (6 bases). Sequencing used PBMCs. This TCR was recovered from a man in his forties in good health and CMV-seronegative. The CDR3 DNA reads as TGTGCCAGCAGCTTAGGGACAGACTATGGCTACACCTTC. Its protein is CASSLGTDYGYTF.